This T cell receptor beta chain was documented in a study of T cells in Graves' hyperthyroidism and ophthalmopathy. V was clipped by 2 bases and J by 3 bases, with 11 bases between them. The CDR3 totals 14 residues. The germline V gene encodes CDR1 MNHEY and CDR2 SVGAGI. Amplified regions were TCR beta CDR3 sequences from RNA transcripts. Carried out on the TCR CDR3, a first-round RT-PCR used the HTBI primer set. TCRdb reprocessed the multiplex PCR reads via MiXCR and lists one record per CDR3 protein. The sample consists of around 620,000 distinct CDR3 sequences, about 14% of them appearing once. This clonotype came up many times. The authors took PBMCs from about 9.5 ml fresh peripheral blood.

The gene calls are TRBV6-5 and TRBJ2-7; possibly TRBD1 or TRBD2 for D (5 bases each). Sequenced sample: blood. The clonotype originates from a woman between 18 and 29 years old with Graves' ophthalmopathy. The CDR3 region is CASSYGGGIYEQYF. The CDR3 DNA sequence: TGTGCCAGCAGTTACGGTGGGGGAATCTACGAGCAGTACTTC.